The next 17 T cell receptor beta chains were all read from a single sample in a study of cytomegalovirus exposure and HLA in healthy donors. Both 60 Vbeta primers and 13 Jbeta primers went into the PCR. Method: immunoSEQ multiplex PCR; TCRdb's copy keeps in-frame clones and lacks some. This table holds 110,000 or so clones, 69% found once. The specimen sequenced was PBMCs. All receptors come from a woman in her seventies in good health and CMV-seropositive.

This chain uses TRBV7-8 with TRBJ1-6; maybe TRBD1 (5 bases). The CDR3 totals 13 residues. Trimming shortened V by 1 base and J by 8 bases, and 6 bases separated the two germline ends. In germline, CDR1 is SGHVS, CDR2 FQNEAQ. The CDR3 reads CASSLGGDSPLHF. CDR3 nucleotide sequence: TGTGCCAGCAGCTTAGGGGGGGATTCACCCCTCCACTTT. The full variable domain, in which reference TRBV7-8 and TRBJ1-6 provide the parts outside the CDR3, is GAGVSQSPRYKVAKRGQDVALRCDPISGHVSLFWYQQALGQGPEFLTYFQNEAQLDKSGLPSDRFFAERPEGSVSTLKIQRTQQEDSAVYLCASSLGGDSPLHFGNGTRLTVT.

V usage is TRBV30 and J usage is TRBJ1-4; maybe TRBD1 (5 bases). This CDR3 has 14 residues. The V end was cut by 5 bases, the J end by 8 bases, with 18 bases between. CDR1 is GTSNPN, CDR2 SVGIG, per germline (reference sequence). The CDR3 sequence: CAWGGGGLKEKLFF. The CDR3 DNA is TGTGCCTGGGGTGGGGGGGGGTTAAAGGAAAAACTGTTTTTT.

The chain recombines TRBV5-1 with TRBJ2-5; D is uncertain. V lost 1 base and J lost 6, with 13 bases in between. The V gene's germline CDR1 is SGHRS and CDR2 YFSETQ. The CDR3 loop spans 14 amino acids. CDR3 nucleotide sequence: TGCGCCAGCAGCTTGCGGTGGGTGGAGAAGACCCAGTACTTC. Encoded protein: CASSLRWVEKTQYF.

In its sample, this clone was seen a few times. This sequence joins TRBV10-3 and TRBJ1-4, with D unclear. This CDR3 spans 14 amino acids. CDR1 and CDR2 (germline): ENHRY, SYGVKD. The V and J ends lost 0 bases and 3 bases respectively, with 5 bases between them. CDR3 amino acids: CAISESRANEKLFF. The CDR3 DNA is TGTGCCATCAGTGAGTCAAGAGCTAATGAAAAACTGTTTTTT.

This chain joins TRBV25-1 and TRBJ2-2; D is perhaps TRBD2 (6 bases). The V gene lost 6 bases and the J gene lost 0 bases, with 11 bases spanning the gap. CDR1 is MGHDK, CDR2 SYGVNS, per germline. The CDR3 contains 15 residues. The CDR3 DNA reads TGTGCCAGCAGGCTCGCGGGGCCGAACACCGGGGAGCTGTTTTTT. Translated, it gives CASRLAGPNTGELFF.

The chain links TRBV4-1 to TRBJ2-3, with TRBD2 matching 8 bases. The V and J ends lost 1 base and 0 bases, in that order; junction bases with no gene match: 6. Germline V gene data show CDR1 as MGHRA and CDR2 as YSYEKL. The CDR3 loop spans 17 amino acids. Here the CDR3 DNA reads TGCGCCAGCAGCCAAGTATCGGCGGGGGGAAGCACAGATACGCAGTATTTT. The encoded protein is CASSQVSAGGSTDTQYF.

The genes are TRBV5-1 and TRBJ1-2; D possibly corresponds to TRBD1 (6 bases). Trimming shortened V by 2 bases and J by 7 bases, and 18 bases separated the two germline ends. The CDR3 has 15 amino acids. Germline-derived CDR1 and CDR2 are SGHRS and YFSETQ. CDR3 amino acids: CASSFQHHREGGYTF. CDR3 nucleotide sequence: TGCGCCAGCAGCTTTCAGCACCACAGGGAGGGTGGCTACACCTTC.

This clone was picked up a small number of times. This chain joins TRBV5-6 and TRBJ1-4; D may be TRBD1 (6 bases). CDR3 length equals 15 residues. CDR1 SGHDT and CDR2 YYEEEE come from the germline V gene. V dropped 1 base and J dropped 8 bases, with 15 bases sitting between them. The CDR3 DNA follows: TGTGCCAGCAGCTTGTATGGGGGCGCATCAGAAAAACTGTTTTTT. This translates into CASSLYGGASEKLFF. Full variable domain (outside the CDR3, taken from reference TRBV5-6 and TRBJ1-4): DAGVTQSPTHLIKTRGQQVTLRCSPKSGHDTVSWYQQALGQGPQFIFQYYEEEERQRGNFPDRFSGHQFPNYSSELNVNALLLGDSALYLCASSLYGGASEKLFFGSGTQLSVL.

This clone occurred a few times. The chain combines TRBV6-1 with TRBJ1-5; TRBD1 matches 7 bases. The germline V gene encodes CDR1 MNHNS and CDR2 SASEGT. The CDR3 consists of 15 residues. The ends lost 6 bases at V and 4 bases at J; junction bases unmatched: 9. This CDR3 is CASSQGTVGNQPQHF. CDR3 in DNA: TGTGCCAGCAGCCAAGGGACAGTGGGGAATCAGCCCCAGCATTTT.

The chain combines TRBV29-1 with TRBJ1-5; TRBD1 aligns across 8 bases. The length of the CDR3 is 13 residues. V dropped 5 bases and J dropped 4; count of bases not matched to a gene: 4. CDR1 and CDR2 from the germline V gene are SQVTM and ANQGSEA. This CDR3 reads CSVIQGVNQPQHF. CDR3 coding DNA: TGCAGCGTTATACAGGGGGTAAATCAGCCCCAGCATTTT.

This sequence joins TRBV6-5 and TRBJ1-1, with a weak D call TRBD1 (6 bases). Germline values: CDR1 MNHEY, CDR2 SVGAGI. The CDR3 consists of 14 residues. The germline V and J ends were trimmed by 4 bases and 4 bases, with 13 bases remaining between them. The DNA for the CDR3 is TGTGCCAGCAGTTCCAGGGGAGAGAGCACTGAAGCTTTCTTT. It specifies CASSSRGESTEAFF.

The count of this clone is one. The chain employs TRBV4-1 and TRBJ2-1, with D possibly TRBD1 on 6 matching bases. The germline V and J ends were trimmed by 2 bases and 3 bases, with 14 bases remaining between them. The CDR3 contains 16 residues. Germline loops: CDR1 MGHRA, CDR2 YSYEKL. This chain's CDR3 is CASSQPHRTVYNEQFF. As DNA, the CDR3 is TGCGCCAGCAGCCAACCTCACAGGACAGTCTACAATGAGCAGTTCTTC.

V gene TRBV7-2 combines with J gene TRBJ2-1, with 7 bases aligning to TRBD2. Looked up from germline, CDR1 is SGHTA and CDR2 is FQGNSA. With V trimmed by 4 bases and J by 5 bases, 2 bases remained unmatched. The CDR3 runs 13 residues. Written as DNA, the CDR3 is TGTGCCAGCAGCTCCGGACTAGACAATGAGCAGTTCTTC. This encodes CASSSGLDNEQFF.

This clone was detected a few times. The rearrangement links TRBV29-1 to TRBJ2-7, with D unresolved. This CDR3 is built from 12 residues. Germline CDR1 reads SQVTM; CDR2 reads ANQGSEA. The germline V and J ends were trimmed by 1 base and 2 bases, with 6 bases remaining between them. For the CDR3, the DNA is TGCAGCGTTGAAGGGCAGACCTACGAGCAGTACTTC. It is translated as CSVEGQTYEQYF.

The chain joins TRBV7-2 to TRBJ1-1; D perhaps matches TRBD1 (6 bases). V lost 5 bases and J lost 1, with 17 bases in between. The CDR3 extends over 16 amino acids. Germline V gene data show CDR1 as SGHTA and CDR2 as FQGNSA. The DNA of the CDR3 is TGTGCCAGCAGCCCAGGACAGCAGACCGGGAACACTGAAGCTTTCTTT. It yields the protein CASSPGQQTGNTEAFF.

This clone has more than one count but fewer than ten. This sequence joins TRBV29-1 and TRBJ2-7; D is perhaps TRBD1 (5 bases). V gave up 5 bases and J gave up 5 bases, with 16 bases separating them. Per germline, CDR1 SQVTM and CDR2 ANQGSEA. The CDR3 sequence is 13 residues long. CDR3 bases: TGCAGCGTTTCTGGAGCAGGGTACGACGAGCAGTACTTC. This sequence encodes CSVSGAGYDEQYF.

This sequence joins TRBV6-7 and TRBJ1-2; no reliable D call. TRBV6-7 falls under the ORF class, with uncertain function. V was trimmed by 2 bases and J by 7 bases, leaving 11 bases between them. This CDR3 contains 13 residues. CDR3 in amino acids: CASSYPREGGYTF. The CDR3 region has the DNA TGTGCCAGCAGTTACCCGCGGGAAGGTGGCTACACCTTC.